This TCR beta chain appears in the sequencing data of a study of T cell responses to AZD1222 COVID-19 vaccine. This table comes from immunoSEQ multiplex PCR, and its TCRdb copy is limited to in-frame clones, with some not included. The sample carries about 120,000 clones, just over 90% recorded once. The origin of this receptor is an adult in good health. Specimen: peripheral blood, collected on day 0 of AZD1222 vaccination.

This chain's CDR3 is CASRPETGSNYGYTF. In DNA form, the CDR3 reads TGTGCCAGTAGACCAGAAACAGGAAGTAACTATGGCTACACCTTC. The rearrangement uses TRBV19 and TRBJ1-2; perhaps TRBD1 as D (5 bases). In germline, CDR1 is LNHDA, CDR2 SQIVND (reference sequence). The CDR3 covers 15 residues. The germline V and J ends were trimmed by 6 bases and 1 base, with 15 bases remaining between them.